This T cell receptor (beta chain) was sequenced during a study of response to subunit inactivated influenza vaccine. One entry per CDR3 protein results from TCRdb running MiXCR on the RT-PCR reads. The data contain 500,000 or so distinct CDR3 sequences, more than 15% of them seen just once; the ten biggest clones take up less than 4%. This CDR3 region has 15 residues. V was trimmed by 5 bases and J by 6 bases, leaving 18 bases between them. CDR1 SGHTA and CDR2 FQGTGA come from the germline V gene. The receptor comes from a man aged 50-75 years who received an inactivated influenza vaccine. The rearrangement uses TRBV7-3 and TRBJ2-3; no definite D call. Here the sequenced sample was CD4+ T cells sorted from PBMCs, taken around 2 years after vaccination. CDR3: CASSLQSTGRDTQYF. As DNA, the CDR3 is TGTGCCAGCAGCCTCCAATCGACCGGTAGGGATACGCAGTATTTT.